This is a list of T cell receptor beta chains from one sample in a study of T-cell reconstitution after alpha-beta-depleted transplantation in children. MiXCR, run by TCRdb on the PCR reads, gives a single entry per CDR3 protein. The sample has 450,000 to 500,000 distinct CDR3 sequences; approximately 12% are singletons. The material was PBMCs from the stem cell graft donor, obtained from the stem cell graft. These receptors were obtained from a human donor who donated a stem cell graft to a child with combined immunodeficiency. The CDR3 runs from the conserved cysteine through the conserved F or W. A D gene is named only where the DNA matches it firmly. A row's size may be missing; if present it is once, few, many or a size class.

D gene	V gene	clone size	J gene	CDR3 DNA	CDR3 protein
TRBD1	TRBV12-3/TRBV12-4	NA	TRBJ2-1	TGTGCCAGCAGCCCCTCCGGGACAGGAATCAATGAGCAGTTCTTC	CASSPSGTGINEQFF
NA	TRBV6-1	few	TRBJ1-6	TGTGCCAGCGGGCGTACGGCTAATTCACCCCTCCACTTT	CASGRTANSPLHF
TRBD2	TRBV30	once	TRBJ2-1	TGTGCCTGGAATCAGCGGGAGAATGAGCAGTTCTTC	CAWNQRENEQFF
NA	TRBV9	few	TRBJ2-6	TGTGCCAGCAGCGTAGTGTGGGGGGCAAGCTCTGGGGCCAACGTCCTGACTTTC	CASSVVWGASSGANVLTF
NA	TRBV25-1	few	TRBJ2-1	TGTGCCAGCAGGGCTGACGGCAATGAGCAGTTCTTC	CASRADGNEQFF
NA	TRBV18	many	TRBJ2-2	TGTGCCAGCTCACCGCAACAGGGCCGGATGACCGGGGAGCTGTTTTTT	CASSPQQGRMTGELFF
NA	TRBV7-3	NA	TRBJ2-2	TGTGCCAGCAGCCCAAAAATTGCCGGGGAGCTGTTTTTT	CASSPKIAGELFF
NA	TRBV7-8	NA	TRBJ2-1	TGTGCCAGCAGCGAGACCTACAATGAGCAGTTCTTC	CASSETYNEQFF
TRBD2	TRBV20-1	few	TRBJ2-1	TGCAGTGCTAGAGTGGTCGGGGGGACGCCTCGTGGTGAGCAGTTCTTC	CSARVVGGTPRGEQFF
NA	TRBV2	few	TRBJ1-6	TGTGCCAGCACTGTCCCGGGACGGACGAATTCACCCCTCCACTTT	CASTVPGRTNSPLHF
NA	TRBV12-3/TRBV12-4	few	TRBJ2-2	TGTGCCAGCATTCCCGGGACCGGGGAGCTGTTTTTT	CASIPGTGELFF
NA	TRBV6-5	NA	TRBJ2-6	TGTGCCAGCAGTTCGGACGCTCGGGGGGCATTCTCTGGGGCCAACGTCCTGACTTTC	CASSSDARGAFSGANVLTF
TRBD1	TRBV4-3	few	TRBJ1-2	TGCGCCAGCAGCCGATGGACAGGGGGCGGCGGCTACACCTTC	CASSRWTGGGGYTF
TRBD2	TRBV12-3/TRBV12-4	many	TRBJ2-7	TGTGCCAGCAGTTTGACTAGCGCCTCCTACGAGCAGTACTTC	CASSLTSASYEQYF
NA	TRBV4-3	few	TRBJ2-3	TGCGCCAGCAGCCAGGCGATGGATACGCAGTATTTT	CASSQAMDTQYF
NA	TRBV12-3/TRBV12-4	few	TRBJ2-7	TGTGCCAGCAGTTTAGGGCGCCTAGGGGAGTCGGACGAGCAGTACTTC	CASSLGRLGESDEQYF
NA	TRBV28	many	TRBJ1-4	TGTGCCAGCAAACAGGGAAATGAAAAACTGTTTTTT	CASKQGNEKLFF
NA	TRBV4-2	many	TRBJ2-5	TGTGCCAGCAGCCAGGCATACAGGGAAGAGACCCAGTACTTC	CASSQAYREETQYF
TRBD2	TRBV11-2	few	TRBJ2-1	TGTGCCAGCAGCTTCTACACCCTACTAGCGGGAGTCGTCGGGCAGTTCTTC	CASSFYTLLAGVVGQFF
TRBD1	TRBV5-5	few	TRBJ1-5	TGTGCCAGCAGCACACAGGGGTGTCAGCCCCAGCATTTT	CASSTQGCQPQHF
NA	TRBV12-3/TRBV12-4	many	TRBJ2-7	TGTGCCAGCAGTCCCGGACTCTACGAGCAGTACTTC	CASSPGLYEQYF
NA	TRBV24-1	many	TRBJ2-3	TGTGCCACCAGTGATTTACTGGATACGCAGTATTTT	CATSDLLDTQYF
NA	TRBV15	NA	TRBJ2-5	TGTGCCACCAGGAGTCGACGGGAGACCCAGTACTTC	CATRSRRETQYF
TRBD2	TRBV27	many	TRBJ2-7	TGTGCCAGCAGTTCCCCGGGGGTAGCGGGACCCTACGAGCAGTACTTC	CASSSPGVAGPYEQYF